The next 4 T cell receptor beta chains were all read from a single sample in a study of cytomegalovirus exposure and HLA in healthy donors. The PCR contained 60 Vbeta and 13 Jbeta primers. The protocol was immunoSEQ multiplex PCR, while the TCRdb copy is restricted to in-frame clones and leaves out a portion. The data show around 65,000 clones, with roughly 85% seen just once and roughly 10% held by the top ten. Input material: PBMCs. Receptors originate from a female donor in good health and CMV-seronegative.

The chain uses TRBV29-1 and TRBJ1-2; no clear D. In germline, CDR1 is SQVTM, CDR2 ANQGSEA. The CDR3 is 11 residues long. Trimming left V 7 bases short and J 6 bases short, with 12 bases between. The CDR3 DNA reads TGCAGCGCTATTAAGACAAATGGCTACACCTTC. Translating it yields CSAIKTNGYTF.

The gene calls are TRBV5-1 and TRBJ2-3; 11 positions agree with TRBD2. Germline values: CDR1 SGHRS, CDR2 YFSETQ. V dropped 4 bases and J dropped 2; count of bases not matched to a gene: 12. CDR3 length equals 18 residues. The chain's CDR3 is CASSTGTSGRGYTDTQYF. Written as DNA, the CDR3 is TGCGCCAGCAGCACCGGGACTAGCGGAAGGGGCTACACAGATACGCAGTATTTT.

This clone was seen once. The CDR3 spells CASSRGGQGLNGEQFF. The CDR3 DNA reads as TGCGCCAGCTCTCGGGGGGGACAGGGTCTAAATGGTGAGCAGTTCTTC. The rearrangement links TRBV4-1 to TRBJ2-1; tentatively, D is TRBD1 (9 bases). V lost 8 bases and J 9 bases, leaving 26 bases between the germline ends. The CDR3 is made up of 16 amino acids. Per the germline V gene, CDR1 is MGHRA and CDR2 is YSYEKL.

V gene TRBV11-2 combines with J gene TRBJ2-5; 8 bases fit TRBD1. The CDR3 totals 15 residues. The germline gives CDR1 SGHAT, CDR2 FQNNGV. J lost 3 bases, V lost 6 bases, and 9 bases had no gene match. The CDR3 is CASRKWGQEKETQYF. The CDR3 nucleotides are TGTGCCAGCAGAAAATGGGGACAGGAAAAAGAGACCCAGTACTTC.